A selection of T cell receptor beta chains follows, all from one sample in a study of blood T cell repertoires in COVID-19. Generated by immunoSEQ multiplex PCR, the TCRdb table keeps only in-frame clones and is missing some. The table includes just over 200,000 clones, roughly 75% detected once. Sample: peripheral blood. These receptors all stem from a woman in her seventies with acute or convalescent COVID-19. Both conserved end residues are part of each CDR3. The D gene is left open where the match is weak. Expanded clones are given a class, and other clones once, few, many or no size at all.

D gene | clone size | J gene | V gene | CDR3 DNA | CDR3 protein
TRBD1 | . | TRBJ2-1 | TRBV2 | TGTGCCAGCAGTGACTCGGTCCGGGACAGGGGAGGTGATGAGCAGTTCTTC | CASSDSVRDRGGDEQFF
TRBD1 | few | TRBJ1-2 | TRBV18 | TGTGCCAGCGCAGACCTACAGGGGACCGCTGGCTACACCTTC | CASADLQGTAGYTF
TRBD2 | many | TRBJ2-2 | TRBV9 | TGTGCCAGCAGCGTAGGGGGGCGGGAGGTCACCGGGGAGCTGTTTTTT | CASSVGGREVTGELFF
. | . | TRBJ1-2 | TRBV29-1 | TGCAGCGCCGACCTGGCGGGGAGTGGGAGCTATGGCTACACCTTC | CSADLAGSGSYGYTF
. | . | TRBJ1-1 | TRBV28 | TGTGCCAGCAGTTCCCCCGAGGGGGACACTGAAGCTTTCTTT | CASSSPEGDTEAFF
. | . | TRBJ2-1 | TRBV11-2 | TGTGCCAGCAGCACCCAATCCGCGGGTGTGCTCGATGAGCAGTTCTTC | CASSTQSAGVLDEQFF
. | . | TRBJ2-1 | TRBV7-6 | TGTGCCAGCAGCGCAGCAGGAGGGGAGCAGTTCTTC | CASSAAGGEQFF
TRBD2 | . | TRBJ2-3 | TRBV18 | TGTGCCAGCTCACCGTACACTAGCGATAGCACAGATACGCAGTATTTT | CASSPYTSDSTDTQYF
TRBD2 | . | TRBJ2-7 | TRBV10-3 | TGTGCCATCAGTGAGGCTAGCGGGATCTACGAGCAGTACTTC | CAISEASGIYEQYF
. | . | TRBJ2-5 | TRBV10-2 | TGCGCCAGCAGTGGACTCGGAGAGACCCAGTACTTC | CASSGLGETQYF
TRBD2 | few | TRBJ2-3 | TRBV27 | TGTGCCAGCAGTTTAGACCTAGCGGGAGGGTCAGATACGCAGTATTTT | CASSLDLAGGSDTQYF
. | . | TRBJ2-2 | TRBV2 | TGTGCCAGCAGTGAGGGGGGAGCCCTCACCGGGGAGCTGTTTTTT | CASSEGGALTGELFF
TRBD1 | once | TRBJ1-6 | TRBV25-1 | TGTGCCAGCAGAGCGACAGGGGACAATTCACCCCTCCACTTT | CASRATGDNSPLHF
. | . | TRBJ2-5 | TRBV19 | TGTGCCAGTAGTATAAACAGACAAGAGACCCAGTACTTC | CASSINRQETQYF
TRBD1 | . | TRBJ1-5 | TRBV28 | TGTGCCAGCAGCTCAGGACAGGGGGCAAATCAGCCCCAGCATTTT | CASSSGQGANQPQHF
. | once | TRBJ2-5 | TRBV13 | TGTGCCAGCAGCCTCCGACAGCAAGAGACCCAGTACTTC | CASSLRQQETQYF
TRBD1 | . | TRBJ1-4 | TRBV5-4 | TGTGCCAGCAGCTTGGAAGGGGGCAATGAAAAACTGTTTTTT | CASSLEGGNEKLFF
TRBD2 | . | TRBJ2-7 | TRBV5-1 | TGCGCCAGCAGCCCGACCGGACTAGCGGATTACTACGAGCAGTACTTC | CASSPTGLADYYEQYF
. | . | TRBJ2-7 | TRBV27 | TGTGCCAGCAGGGGATGGGCAGGGACCTACGAGCAGTACTTC | CASRGWAGTYEQYF
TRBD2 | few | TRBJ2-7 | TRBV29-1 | TGCAGCGTTTCCGGGACTAGCGACTCCTACGAGCAGTACTTC | CSVSGTSDSYEQYF
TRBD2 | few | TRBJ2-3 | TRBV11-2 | TGTGCCAGCAGCCAAAGACTAGCGGGAGGGCCAGATACGCAGTATTTT | CASSQRLAGGPDTQYF
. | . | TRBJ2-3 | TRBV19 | TGTGCCAGTAGTATAGATCTCGGGGGCACAGATACGCAGTATTTT | CASSIDLGGTDTQYF
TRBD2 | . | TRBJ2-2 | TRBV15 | TGTGCCACCAACGACCTGGGACTAGCGGGAGGCACCGGGGAGCTGTTTTTT | CATNDLGLAGGTGELFF
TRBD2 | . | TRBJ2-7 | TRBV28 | TGTGCCAGCAGCCAGGGACTAGCGGGAGCCGAGCAGTACTTC | CASSQGLAGAEQYF
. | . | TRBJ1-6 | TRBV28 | TGTGCCAGCAGTTTTAGTGATTCACCCCTCCACTTT | CASSFSDSPLHF
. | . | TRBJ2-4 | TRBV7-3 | TGTGCCAGCAGCCAGGGGGGTCAATATGGAAACATTCAGTACTTC | CASSQGGQYGNIQYF
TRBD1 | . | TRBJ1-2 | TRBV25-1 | TGTGCCAGCAGTGAATCGGGAGGGGGCGCCTATGGCTACACCTTC | CASSESGGGAYGYTF
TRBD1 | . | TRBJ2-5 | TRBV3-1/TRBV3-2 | TGTGCCAGCAACTCCAAACAGGGGTACCAAGAGACCCAGTACTTC | CASNSKQGYQETQYF
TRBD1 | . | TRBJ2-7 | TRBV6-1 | TGTGCCAGCAGTGAACGGTGGACAGGGGAGGGAGAGCAGTACTTC | CASSERWTGEGEQYF
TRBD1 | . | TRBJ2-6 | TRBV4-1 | TGCGCCAGCAGCCAAACAGGGGGAGCCGGGGCCAACGTCCTGACTTTC | CASSQTGGAGANVLTF
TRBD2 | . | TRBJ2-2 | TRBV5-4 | TGTGCCACCCATCACGGCGGGAGGTCGAACACCGGGGAGCTGTTTTTT | CATHHGGRSNTGELFF
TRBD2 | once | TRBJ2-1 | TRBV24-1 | TGTGCCACCAGTGACACACGACTAGCGGGAATGGGGTACAATGAGCAGTTCTTC | CATSDTRLAGMGYNEQFF
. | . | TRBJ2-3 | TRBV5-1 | TGCGCCAGCAGCTCCTACAGCGGGAGCACAGATACGCAGTATTTT | CASSSYSGSTDTQYF
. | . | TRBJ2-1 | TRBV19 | TGTGCCAGTAGTATACCGGGAGTCTCCTACAATGAGCAGTTCTTC | CASSIPGVSYNEQFF
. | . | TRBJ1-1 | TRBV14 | TGTGCCAGCAGCCAAGTAGGAGCCTTGAACACTGAAGCTTTCTTT | CASSQVGALNTEAFF
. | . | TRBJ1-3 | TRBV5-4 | TGTGCCAGCAGCTTTGGGCCCCACTCTGGAAACACCATATATTTT | CASSFGPHSGNTIYF
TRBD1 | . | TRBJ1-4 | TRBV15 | TGTGCCACCAGCAGAGGTATTGGACAGGGTGGAAGTGAAAAACTGTTTTTT | CATSRGIGQGGSEKLFF
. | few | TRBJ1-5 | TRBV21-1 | TGTGCCAGCAGCAAAAACAGGGAAGGCAATCAGCCCCAGCATTTT | CASSKNREGNQPQHF
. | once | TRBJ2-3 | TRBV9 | TGTGCCAGCAGCGTACAGGGGGGAGATACGCAGTATTTT | CASSVQGGDTQYF
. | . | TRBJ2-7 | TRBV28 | TGTGCCAGCAGTTTGGGCCTCCTCTACGAGCAGTACTTC | CASSLGLLYEQYF
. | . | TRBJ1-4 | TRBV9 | TGTGCCAGCAGCGTCGGGAACACTAATGAAAAACTGTTTTTT | CASSVGNTNEKLFF
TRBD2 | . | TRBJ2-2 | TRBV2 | TGTGCCAGCAGCCTTACTAGCGGGGGGATCACCGGGGAGCTGTTTTTT | CASSLTSGGITGELFF
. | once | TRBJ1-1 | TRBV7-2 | TGTGCCAGCAGCTTCAGGGCGAACACTGAAGCTTTCTTT | CASSFRANTEAFF
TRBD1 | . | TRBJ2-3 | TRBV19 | TGTGCCAGTAGCTTAGGAGGACAGGCCGGAGCAGATACGCAGTATTTT | CASSLGGQAGADTQYF
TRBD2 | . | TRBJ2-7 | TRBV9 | TGTGCCAGCAGCGTAGCAACTAGCGGGTCCTACGAGCAGTACTTC | CASSVATSGSYEQYF
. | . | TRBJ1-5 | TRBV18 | TGTGCCAGCTCACGCGCAGCAGGGGACCAGCCCCAGCATTTT | CASSRAAGDQPQHF